This TCR beta chain was found in a study of blood T cell repertoires in COVID-19. Study at large: The United States, Italy and Spain provided the acute and convalescent COVID-19 samples. PBMCs, B-cell-depleted T cells, or T cells were the source of the cDNA or gDNA that made up the material.

Original handling: Researchers report that nucleated cell counts were estimated from reference gene primer amplification. Assay: immunoSEQ multiplex PCR; the TCRdb copy retains only in-frame clones and omits some. Clone size and the V and J calls come from that table; the DNA yielded D and trimming. The sample has about half a million clones; 85% to 90% are singletons. Seattle patients were enrolled while actively infected and followed longitudinally. With 4 bases clipped from V and 4 bases from J, the junction kept 18 bases outside the gene matches. CDR1 SQVTM and CDR2 ANQGSEA come from the germline V gene. The CDR3 is 17 residues long.

Input material: peripheral blood. The clonotype comes from a man aged 18-30 years with COVID-19, enrolled during active disease. V gene TRBV29-1 combines with J gene TRBJ1-2, with TRBD1 matching 7 bases. This CDR3 reads CSVVIGTAIDGVYGYTF. The CDR3 region has the DNA TGCAGCGTTGTCATCGGGACAGCCATCGACGGTGTCTATGGCTACACCTTC.